The entry below gives a single TCR beta chain sequence along with its context. The antigen is not known. This may come from a read error, since a much larger clone is one base off. The source of the sample is a study of tumor-infiltrating lymphocytes in primary liver carcinoma. As for the study in general: The patients, men and women alike, were aged 30 to 69 years.

The study, taken as a whole, reports: Overlap in tumor-adjacent and tumor-blood pairs fell below that of tumor region pairs.

RNA and DNA were co-extracted from roughly 20-30 mg of unsorted bulk tissue. Resecting the tumor surgically was how the patients' primary liver carcinoma was treated. Every tumor specimen contained over 75% viable tumor cells. V lost 3 bases, J lost 6 bases, and 18 bases lay in between. This CDR3 is built from 15 residues. CDR1 and CDR2 (germline): SGHRS, YFSETQ. With a constant-region primer, TCR beta cDNA was made from approximately 450 ng of total RNA. Slightly modified ARM-PCR with three nested multiplex PCR rounds yielded TCR beta libraries. The first two PCR rounds used TRBV1-TRBV30 forward primers with a C-beta reverse primer, 10 to 11 cycles each. A single record per CDR3 protein comes from TCRdb applying MiXCR to the multiplex PCR reads. The sample holds tens of thousands of distinct CDR3 sequences; around 64% are singletons and the top ten take roughly three fifths.

The sequence derives from a man in his forties or fifties with primary liver carcinoma and hepatitis B virus infection. The chain recombines TRBV5-1 with TRBJ2-5, with D tentatively TRBD1 (7 bases). Sample: liver tumor tissue from sampling region 2. Described subset: tumor region T2, inferior pole. DNA of the CDR3: TGCGCCAGCAGCTCGGTGACAGGGACTCAAAAGACCCAGTACTTC. It codes for CASSSVTGTQKTQYF.